This T cell receptor beta chain is drawn from a study of blood T cell repertoires in COVID-19. Across the study: Samples of COVID-19 (acute and convalescent) were obtained from the United States, Italy and Spain.

V lost 1 base and J lost 7, with 13 bases in between. Germline CDR1 reads SGHNT; CDR2 reads YENEEA. CDR3 length: 14 residues. Authors' data handling: Amplifying reference gene primers gave estimates of nucleated cell counts. Clones were sequenced by immunoSEQ multiplex PCR, and TCRdb holds only the in-frame ones, with some missing. V and J calls and clone size are given by that table; D and trimming were obtained from the DNA. The data contain roughly 87,000 clones, roughly 84% of them singletons. This chain links TRBV11-3 with TRBJ1-2; TRBD1 is a possible D gene (6 bases). This clonotype was sampled from a woman in her sixties with acute or convalescent COVID-19. The specimen sequenced was peripheral blood. In DNA form, the CDR3 reads TGTGCCAGCAGCTTAGTGGGGGGGGCTGTTGGCTACACCTTC. Translating gives CASSLVGGAVGYTF.